These T cell receptor beta chains were read from a single sample in a study of shared T cell receptors in the human thymus. Measured with immunoSEQ multiplex PCR; TCRdb has only the in-frame clones, and not every one. The sample records 540,000 or so clones, around 82% being singletons. Separately, the same data were catalogued under a study of human thymus T cells.

Sequences were obtained from thymocytes. These receptors all stem from a boy under two years old with a congenital heart defect. CDR3s include the opening cysteine and the closing phenylalanine or tryptophan. The D gene is left open where the match is weak. Clone size, where shown, is once, few, many, or a class for clones that have expanded.

J gene: TRBJ2-3; D gene: .; V gene: TRBV28; clone size: few; CDR3 DNA: TGTGCCAGCAGTTCCCGACAGAACAGCACAGATACGCAGTATTTT; CDR3 protein: CASSSRQNSTDTQYF
J gene: TRBJ2-5; D gene: .; V gene: TRBV27; clone size: once; CDR3 DNA: TGTGCCAGCAGAAGGACTGTGGGAGCGGAAGAGACCCAGTACTTC; CDR3 protein: CASRRTVGAEETQYF
J gene: TRBJ1-5; D gene: .; V gene: TRBV4-3; clone size: .; CDR3 DNA: TGCGCCAGCAGCCAAGGTTTGCGGGGGTCCAATAGCAATCAGCCCCAGCATTTT; CDR3 protein: CASSQGLRGSNSNQPQHF
J gene: TRBJ1-5; D gene: TRBD1; V gene: TRBV29-1; clone size: .; CDR3 DNA: TGCAGCGTGGCTACAGGGGGCCCTAATCAGCCCCAGCATTTT; CDR3 protein: CSVATGGPNQPQHF
J gene: TRBJ2-5; D gene: .; V gene: TRBV11-2; clone size: .; CDR3 DNA: TGTGCCAGCAGCTTAGATGGTAGAATAGACTCCCAGCGCCAAGAGACCCAGTACTTC; CDR3 protein: CASSLDGRIDSQRQETQYF
J gene: TRBJ2-7; D gene: TRBD2; V gene: TRBV28; clone size: .; CDR3 DNA: TGTGCCAGCAGTTTTGCCCCTCCGGGTAGCGGGCACTCCTACGAGCAGTACTTC; CDR3 protein: CASSFAPPGSGHSYEQYF
J gene: TRBJ1-2; D gene: .; V gene: TRBV7-9; clone size: .; CDR3 DNA: TGTGCCAGCAGCTCCGACGGGAAGATAGGCTACACCTTC; CDR3 protein: CASSSDGKIGYTF
J gene: TRBJ2-1; D gene: TRBD2; V gene: TRBV13; clone size: .; CDR3 DNA: TGTGCCAGCAGGGAGCGGGAGCCCTCCTACAATGAGCAGTTCTTC; CDR3 protein: CASREREPSYNEQFF
J gene: TRBJ1-2; D gene: .; V gene: TRBV4-3; clone size: .; CDR3 DNA: TGCGCCAGCAGCCAAGATCGGGAAGGGTACGTGGCTAACTATGGCTACACCTTC; CDR3 protein: CASSQDREGYVANYGYTF
J gene: TRBJ1-1; D gene: TRBD1; V gene: TRBV19; clone size: .; CDR3 DNA: TGTGCCAGTAGTCCCTCGGACAGGGTTGGAACTGAAGCTTTCTTT; CDR3 protein: CASSPSDRVGTEAFF
J gene: TRBJ2-7; D gene: TRBD2; V gene: TRBV27; clone size: .; CDR3 DNA: TGTGCCAGCAGTTTAACTATAGCGGGAGGGATCTACGAGCAGTACTTC; CDR3 protein: CASSLTIAGGIYEQYF
J gene: TRBJ2-7; D gene: .; V gene: TRBV6-5; clone size: .; CDR3 DNA: TGTGCCAGCAGAGGCAGCGCCTTCTACGAGCAGTACTTC; CDR3 protein: CASRGSAFYEQYF
J gene: TRBJ1-5; D gene: TRBD1; V gene: TRBV5-4; clone size: .; CDR3 DNA: TGTGCCAGCAGCTTAGACAGGGGGAGCAATCAGCCCCAGCATTTT; CDR3 protein: CASSLDRGSNQPQHF
J gene: TRBJ2-3; D gene: TRBD2; V gene: TRBV5-1; clone size: .; CDR3 DNA: TGCGCCAGCAGCTTCGGGACTAGCGGGAGTCAAAGGACAGATACGCAGTATTTT; CDR3 protein: CASSFGTSGSQRTDTQYF
J gene: TRBJ2-7; D gene: .; V gene: TRBV10-1; clone size: few; CDR3 DNA: TGCGCCAGCGCGGCCGTGTGGCCAGCATCCTACGAGCAGTACTTC; CDR3 protein: CASAAVWPASYEQYF
J gene: TRBJ1-2; D gene: TRBD1; V gene: TRBV11-2; clone size: .; CDR3 DNA: TGTGCCAGCAGCCTACTCCGGGACAGGCCTAACTATGGCTACACCTTC; CDR3 protein: CASSLLRDRPNYGYTF
J gene: TRBJ2-5; D gene: TRBD2; V gene: TRBV30; clone size: .; CDR3 DNA: TGTGCCTGGAGTGTTTCCTCGGGTCCGGGACTAGCGGGAGGGACCCAGTACTTC; CDR3 protein: CAWSVSSGPGLAGGTQYF
J gene: TRBJ2-7; D gene: TRBD1; V gene: TRBV2; clone size: .; CDR3 DNA: TGTGCCAGCAGTTCCCGGGACAGGGGGTGCTACGAGCAGTACTTC; CDR3 protein: CASSSRDRGCYEQYF
J gene: TRBJ2-7; D gene: .; V gene: TRBV9; clone size: .; CDR3 DNA: TGTGCCAGCAGCGTAGACCAGGGATACGAGCAGTACTTC; CDR3 protein: CASSVDQGYEQYF
J gene: TRBJ1-5; D gene: .; V gene: TRBV27; clone size: .; CDR3 DNA: TGTGCCAGCAGTAGGGGATCGTGGGGACTAGGGCCGGGCAATCAGCCCCAGCATTTT; CDR3 protein: CASSRGSWGLGPGNQPQHF
J gene: TRBJ2-7; D gene: TRBD2; V gene: TRBV9; clone size: .; CDR3 DNA: TGTGCCAGCAGCTCCACTAGCGGGAGTTCCTACGAGCAGTACTTC; CDR3 protein: CASSSTSGSSYEQYF
J gene: TRBJ1-5; D gene: TRBD1; V gene: TRBV12-5; clone size: .; CDR3 DNA: TGTGCTAGTTCCTACCTAGACAGGGGGTCAAATCAGCCCCAGCATTTT; CDR3 protein: CASSYLDRGSNQPQHF
J gene: TRBJ1-2; D gene: TRBD1; V gene: TRBV19; clone size: .; CDR3 DNA: TGTGCCAGTAGGGGACAGGGGGCAGGGTATGGCTACACCTTC; CDR3 protein: CASRGQGAGYGYTF
J gene: TRBJ1-2; D gene: .; V gene: TRBV27; clone size: .; CDR3 DNA: TGTGCCAGCAGTTTATTGGGACAAGAGATCAAGACCTATGGCTACACCTTC; CDR3 protein: CASSLLGQEIKTYGYTF
J gene: TRBJ2-7; D gene: .; V gene: TRBV4-3; clone size: .; CDR3 DNA: TGCGCCAGCAGCCAAGGCCTCCTCAGGGTTATCGACGAGCAGTACTTC; CDR3 protein: CASSQGLLRVIDEQYF
J gene: TRBJ1-4; D gene: .; V gene: TRBV9; clone size: .; CDR3 DNA: TGTGCCAGCAGCGCCGAGCACAGTTTAAATGAAAAACTGTTTTTT; CDR3 protein: CASSAEHSLNEKLFF
J gene: TRBJ2-6; D gene: TRBD1; V gene: TRBV29-1; clone size: .; CDR3 DNA: TGCAGCGCGGGACAGGGGTTAACTGGGGCCAACGTCCTGACTTTC; CDR3 protein: CSAGQGLTGANVLTF
J gene: TRBJ2-7; D gene: .; V gene: TRBV15; clone size: .; CDR3 DNA: TGTGCCACCAGCAGGGCGGAATACAACGAGCAGTACTTC; CDR3 protein: CATSRAEYNEQYF
J gene: TRBJ2-7; D gene: .; V gene: TRBV29-1; clone size: .; CDR3 DNA: TGCAGCGTTCGGGGAGGCGGAGCGGCGATCAACTACGAGCAGTACTTC; CDR3 protein: CSVRGGGAAINYEQYF